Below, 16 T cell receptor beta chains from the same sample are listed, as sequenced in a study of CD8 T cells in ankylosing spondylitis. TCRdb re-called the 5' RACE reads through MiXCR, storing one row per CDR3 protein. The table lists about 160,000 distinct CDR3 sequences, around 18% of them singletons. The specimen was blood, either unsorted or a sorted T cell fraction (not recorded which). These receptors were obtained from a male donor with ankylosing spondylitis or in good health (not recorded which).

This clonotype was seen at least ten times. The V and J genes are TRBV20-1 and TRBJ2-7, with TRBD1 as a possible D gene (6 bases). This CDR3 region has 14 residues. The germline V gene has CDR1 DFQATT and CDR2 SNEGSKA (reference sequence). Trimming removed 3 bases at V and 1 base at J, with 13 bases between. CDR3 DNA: TGCAGTGCTAGGACCGGGACATTATCCTACGAGCAGTACTTC. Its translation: CSARTGTLSYEQYF.

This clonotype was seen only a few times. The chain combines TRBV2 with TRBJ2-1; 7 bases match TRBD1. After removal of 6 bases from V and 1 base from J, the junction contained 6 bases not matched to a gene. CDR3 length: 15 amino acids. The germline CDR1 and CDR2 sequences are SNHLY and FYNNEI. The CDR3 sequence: CASSEQQGSYNEQFF. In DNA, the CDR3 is TGTGCCAGCAGCGAACAACAGGGGTCCTACAATGAGCAGTTCTTC.

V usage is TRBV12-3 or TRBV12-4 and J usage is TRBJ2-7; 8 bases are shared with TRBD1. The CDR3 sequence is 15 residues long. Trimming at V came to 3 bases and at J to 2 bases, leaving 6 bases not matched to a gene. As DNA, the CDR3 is TGTGCCAGCAGTTTCGAGGGACAGGCTGCCTACGAGCAGTACTTC. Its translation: CASSFEGQAAYEQYF.

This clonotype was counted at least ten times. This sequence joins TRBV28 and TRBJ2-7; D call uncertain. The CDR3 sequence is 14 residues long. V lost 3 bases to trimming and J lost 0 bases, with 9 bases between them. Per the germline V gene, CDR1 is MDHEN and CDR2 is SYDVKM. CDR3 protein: CASSFVQRSYEQYF. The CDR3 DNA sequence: TGTGCCAGCAGTTTTGTACAGCGCTCCTACGAGCAGTACTTC.

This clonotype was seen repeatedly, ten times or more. Here the CDR3 DNA reads TGCGCCAGCAGCTTGAATATCGCGACAGGGGGCAACGAGCAGTACTTC. Amino acid sequence: CASSLNIATGGNEQYF. The V and J genes are TRBV5-1 and TRBJ2-7, with TRBD1 matching over 10 bases. From germline, CDR1 is SGHRS and CDR2 YFSETQ. The CDR3 is made up of 16 amino acids. The junction had 9 bases not matched to a gene; V was cut back by 1 base and J by 5 bases.

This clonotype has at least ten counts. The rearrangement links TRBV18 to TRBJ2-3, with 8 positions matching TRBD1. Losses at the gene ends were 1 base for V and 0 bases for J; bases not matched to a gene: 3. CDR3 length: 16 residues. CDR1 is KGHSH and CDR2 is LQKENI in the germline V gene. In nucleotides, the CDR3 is TGTGCCAGCTCACCACTAAGGACAGGGAGCACAGATACGCAGTATTTT. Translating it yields CASSPLRTGSTDTQYF.

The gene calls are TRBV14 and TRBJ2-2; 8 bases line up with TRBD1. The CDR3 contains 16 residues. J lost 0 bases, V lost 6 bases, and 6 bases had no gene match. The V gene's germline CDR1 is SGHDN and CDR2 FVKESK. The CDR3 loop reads CASRSGQGSNTGELFF. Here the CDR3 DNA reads TGTGCCAGCAGATCCGGACAGGGCTCGAACACCGGGGAGCTGTTTTTT.

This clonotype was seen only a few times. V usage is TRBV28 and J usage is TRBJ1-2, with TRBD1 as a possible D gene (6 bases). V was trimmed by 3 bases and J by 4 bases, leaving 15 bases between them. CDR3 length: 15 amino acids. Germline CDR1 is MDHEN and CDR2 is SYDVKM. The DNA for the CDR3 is TGTGCCAGCAGTTTTACAGGGACTGGGCGCTATGGCTACACCTTC. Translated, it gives CASSFTGTGRYGYTF.

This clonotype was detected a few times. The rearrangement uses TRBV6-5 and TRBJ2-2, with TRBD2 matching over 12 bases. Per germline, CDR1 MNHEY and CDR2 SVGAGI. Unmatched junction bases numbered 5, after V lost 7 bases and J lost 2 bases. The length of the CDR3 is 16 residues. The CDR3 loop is CASTLLAGGNTGELFF. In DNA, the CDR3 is TGTGCCAGCACCCTACTAGCGGGAGGTAACACCGGGGAGCTGTTTTTT.

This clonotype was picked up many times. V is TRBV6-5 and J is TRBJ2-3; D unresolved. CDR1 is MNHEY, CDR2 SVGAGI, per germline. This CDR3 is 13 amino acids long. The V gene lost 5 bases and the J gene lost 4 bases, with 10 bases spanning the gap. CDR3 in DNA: TGTGCCAGCAGTAACGAACTTCCAGATACGCAGTATTTT. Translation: CASSNELPDTQYF.

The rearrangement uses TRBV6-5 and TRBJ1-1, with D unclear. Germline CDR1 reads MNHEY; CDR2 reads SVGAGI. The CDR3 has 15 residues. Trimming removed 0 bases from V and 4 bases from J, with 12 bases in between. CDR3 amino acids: CASSYSERLATEAFF. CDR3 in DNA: TGTGCCAGCAGTTACTCGGAACGATTGGCCACTGAAGCTTTCTTT.

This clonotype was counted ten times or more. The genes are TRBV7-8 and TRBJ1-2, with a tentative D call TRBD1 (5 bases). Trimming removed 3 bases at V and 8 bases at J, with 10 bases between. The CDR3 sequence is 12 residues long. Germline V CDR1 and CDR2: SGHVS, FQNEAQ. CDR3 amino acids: CASSLGQAGYTF. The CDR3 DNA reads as TGTGCCAGCAGCTTGGGGCAGGCCGGCTACACCTTC.

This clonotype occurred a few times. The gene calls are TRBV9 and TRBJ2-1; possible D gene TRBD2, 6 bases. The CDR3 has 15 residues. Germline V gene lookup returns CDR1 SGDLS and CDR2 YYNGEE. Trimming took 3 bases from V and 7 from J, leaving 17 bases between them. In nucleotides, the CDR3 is TGTGCCAGCAGCGCCCAACGGGAGAGAGTGAATGAGCAGTTCTTC. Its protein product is CASSAQRERVNEQFF.

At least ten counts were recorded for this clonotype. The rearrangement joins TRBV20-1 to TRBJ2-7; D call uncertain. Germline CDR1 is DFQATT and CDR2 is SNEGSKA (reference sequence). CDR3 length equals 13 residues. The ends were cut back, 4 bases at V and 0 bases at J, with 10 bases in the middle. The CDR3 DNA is TGCAGTGCTAAAAGTCCAGTCTCCTACGAGCAGTACTTC. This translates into CSAKSPVSYEQYF.

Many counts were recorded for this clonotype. The CDR3 DNA reads TGTGCCAGCAGCCATCTTCTTGTTAGCTCCTATAATTCACCCCTCCACTTT. Protein product: CASSHLLVSSYNSPLHF. This sequence joins TRBV27 and TRBJ1-6; D is unresolved. The CDR3 consists of 17 residues. Trimming stripped 6 bases from V and 0 bases from J, with 15 bases between. Germline lookup yields CDR1 MNHEY and CDR2 SMNVEV (reference sequence).

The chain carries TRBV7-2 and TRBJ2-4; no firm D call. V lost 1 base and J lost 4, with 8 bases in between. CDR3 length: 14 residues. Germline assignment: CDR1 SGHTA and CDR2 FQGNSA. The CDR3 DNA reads TGTGCCAGCAGCTTAGAGGGCAGGAAAAACATTCAGTACTTC. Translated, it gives CASSLEGRKNIQYF.